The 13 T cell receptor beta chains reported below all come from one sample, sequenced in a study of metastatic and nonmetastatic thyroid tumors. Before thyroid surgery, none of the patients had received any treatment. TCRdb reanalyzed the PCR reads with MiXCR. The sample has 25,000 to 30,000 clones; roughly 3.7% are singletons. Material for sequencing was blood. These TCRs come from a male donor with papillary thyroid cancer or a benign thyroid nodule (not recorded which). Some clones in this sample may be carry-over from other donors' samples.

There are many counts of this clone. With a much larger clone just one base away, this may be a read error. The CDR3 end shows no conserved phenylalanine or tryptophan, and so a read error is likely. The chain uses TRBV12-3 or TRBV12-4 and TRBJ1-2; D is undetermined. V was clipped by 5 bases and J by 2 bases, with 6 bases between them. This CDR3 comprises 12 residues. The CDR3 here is CASSGGNYGYTS. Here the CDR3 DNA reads TGTGCCAGCAGTGGAGGGAACTATGGCTACACCTCC.

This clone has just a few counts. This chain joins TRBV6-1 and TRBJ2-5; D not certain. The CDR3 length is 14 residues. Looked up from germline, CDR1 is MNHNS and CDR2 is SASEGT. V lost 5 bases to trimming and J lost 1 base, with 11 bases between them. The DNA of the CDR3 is TGTGCCAGCAGTCCCCGCGGCTCCCAAGAGACCCAGTACTTC. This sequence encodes CASSPRGSQETQYF.

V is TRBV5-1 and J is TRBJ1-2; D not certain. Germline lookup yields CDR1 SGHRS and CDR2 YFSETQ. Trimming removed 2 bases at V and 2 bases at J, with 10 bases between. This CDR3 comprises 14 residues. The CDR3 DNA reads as TGCGCCAGCAGCTTTGAGACCCCAAACTATGGCTACACCTTC. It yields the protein CASSFETPNYGYTF.

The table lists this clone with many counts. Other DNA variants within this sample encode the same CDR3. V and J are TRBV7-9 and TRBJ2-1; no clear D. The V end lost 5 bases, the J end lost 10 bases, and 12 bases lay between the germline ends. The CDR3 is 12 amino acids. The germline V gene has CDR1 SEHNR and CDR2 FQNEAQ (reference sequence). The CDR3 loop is CASSPDSLEQFF. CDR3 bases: TGTGCCAGCAGCCCTGATTCCCTGGAGCAGTTCTTC.

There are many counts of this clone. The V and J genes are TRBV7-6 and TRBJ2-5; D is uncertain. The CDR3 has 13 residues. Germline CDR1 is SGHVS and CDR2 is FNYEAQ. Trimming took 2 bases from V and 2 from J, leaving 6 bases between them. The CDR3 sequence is CASSLLGQETQYF. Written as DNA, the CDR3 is TGTGCCAGCAGCTTATTAGGGCAAGAGACCCAGTACTTC.

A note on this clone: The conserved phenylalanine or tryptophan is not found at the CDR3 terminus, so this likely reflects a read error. The CDR3 DNA follows: TGTGCCAGCATCGGGATAGGGGAGCAGTACTTG. Amino acid sequence: CASIGIGEQYL. The chain is built from TRBV6-1 and TRBJ2-1; a possible D gene is TRBD2 (5 bases). Gene TRBJ2-7 matches the end of the DNA better, so the J call may be wrong. Germline V lookup: CDR1 MNHNS, CDR2 SASEGT. CDR3 length equals 11 residues.

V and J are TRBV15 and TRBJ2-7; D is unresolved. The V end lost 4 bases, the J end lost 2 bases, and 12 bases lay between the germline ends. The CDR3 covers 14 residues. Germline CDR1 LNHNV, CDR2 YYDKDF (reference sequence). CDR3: CATSNRGSTYEQYF. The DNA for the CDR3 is TGTGCCACCAGCAATCGTGGCAGTACCTACGAGCAGTACTTC.

The CDR3 nucleotides are TGCGCCAGCAGTACAGCGATCACCGGGGAGCTGTTTTTT. This encodes CASSTAITGELFF. This rearrangement joins TRBV10-1 to TRBJ2-2; D gene uncertain. Germline CDR1 is WNHNN and CDR2 is SYGVQD (reference sequence). V was shortened by 5 bases and J by 4 bases, with 8 bases between the two germline ends. The CDR3 runs 13 residues.

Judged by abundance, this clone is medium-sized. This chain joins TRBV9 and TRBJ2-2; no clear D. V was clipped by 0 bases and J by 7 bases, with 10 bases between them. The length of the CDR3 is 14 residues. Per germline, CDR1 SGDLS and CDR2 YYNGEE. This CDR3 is CASSVEYRLGELFF. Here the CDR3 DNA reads TGTGCCAGCAGCGTAGAGTACCGCCTCGGGGAGCTGTTTTTT.

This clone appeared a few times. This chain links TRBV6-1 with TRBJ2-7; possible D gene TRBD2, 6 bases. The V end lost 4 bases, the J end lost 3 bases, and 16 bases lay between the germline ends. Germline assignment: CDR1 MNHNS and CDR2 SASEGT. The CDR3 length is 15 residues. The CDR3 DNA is TGTGCCAGCAGTGCGACGGGAGACGGGGGCTACGAGCAGTACTTC. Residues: CASSATGDGGYEQYF.

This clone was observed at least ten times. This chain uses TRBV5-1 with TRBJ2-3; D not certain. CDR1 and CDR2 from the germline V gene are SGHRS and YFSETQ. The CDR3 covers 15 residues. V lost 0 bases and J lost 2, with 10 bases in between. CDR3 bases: TGCGCCAGCAGCTTGGCTCTAGGGCACACAGATACGCAGTATTTT. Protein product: CASSLALGHTDTQYF.

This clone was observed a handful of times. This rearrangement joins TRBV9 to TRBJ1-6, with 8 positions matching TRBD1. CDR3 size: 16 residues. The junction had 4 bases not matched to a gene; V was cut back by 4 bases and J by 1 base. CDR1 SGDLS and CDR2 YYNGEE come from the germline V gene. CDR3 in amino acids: CASSPTGDSYNSPLHF. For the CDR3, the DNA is TGTGCCAGCAGCCCGACAGGGGATTCCTATAATTCACCCCTCCACTTT.

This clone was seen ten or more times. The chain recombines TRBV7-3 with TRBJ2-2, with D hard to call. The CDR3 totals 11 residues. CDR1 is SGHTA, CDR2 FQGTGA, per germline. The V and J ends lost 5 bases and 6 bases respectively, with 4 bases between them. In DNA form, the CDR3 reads TGTGCCAGCAGCGCTTCCGGGGAGCTGTTTTTT. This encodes CASSASGELFF.